These T cell receptor beta chains were read from a single sample in a study of blood T cell repertoires in COVID-19. The repertoire was sequenced with immunoSEQ multiplex PCR; TCRdb's copy has only in-frame clones and lacks some. The sample has about 210,000 clones, about 76% seen once. Sequences were obtained from PBMCs or T cells enriched from blood (not recorded which). These receptors were collected from a woman in her 50s with acute COVID-19. CDR3s include the opening cysteine and the closing phenylalanine or tryptophan. The D gene is left open where the match is weak. A clone size is listed for some rows: how often the clone was seen (once, few, many), or a class if it is expanded.

size: NA; J: TRBJ2-2; D: TRBD2; V: TRBV27; length: 17; DNA: TGTGCCAGCAGTGGACTAGCGGGGGGGCCTCACACCGGGGAGCTGTTTTTT; CDR3: CASSGLAGGPHTGELFF
size: NA; J: TRBJ1-4; D: NA; V: TRBV19; length: 16; DNA: TGTGCCAGTAGTATAGATCGTGGGCTCGATAATGAAAAACTGTTTTTT; CDR3: CASSIDRGLDNEKLFF
size: many; J: TRBJ2-1; D: TRBD2; V: TRBV28; length: 15; DNA: TGTGCCAGCAGGCTAGCGGGAGGGGTTTACAATGAGCAGTTCTTC; CDR3: CASRLAGGVYNEQFF
size: few; J: TRBJ2-1; D: TRBD2; V: TRBV28; length: 14; DNA: TGTGCCAGCAGTAAACTAGCGGTTTACAATGAGCAGTTCTTC; CDR3: CASSKLAVYNEQFF
size: NA; J: TRBJ1-6; D: NA; V: TRBV27; length: 15; DNA: TGTGCCAGCAGTCCCGGGACATCCAACAATTCACCCCTCCACTTT; CDR3: CASSPGTSNNSPLHF
size: NA; J: TRBJ1-2; D: TRBD1; V: TRBV2; length: 16; DNA: TGTGCCGGGTGGAGAGGCGACAGGGCCGAGGGGTATGGCTACACCTTC; CDR3: CAGWRGDRAEGYGYTF
size: NA; J: TRBJ2-7; D: NA; V: TRBV11-1; length: 14; DNA: TGTGCCAGCAGCTTGAGTCTGAACGTCTACGAGCAGTACTTC; CDR3: CASSLSLNVYEQYF
size: once; J: TRBJ2-1; D: NA; V: TRBV9; length: 16; DNA: TGTGCCAGCAGCGCCATCAAGACTGCCTCTTACAATGAGCAGTTCTTC; CDR3: CASSAIKTASYNEQFF
size: NA; J: TRBJ2-5; D: NA; V: TRBV6-2/TRBV6-3; length: 15; DNA: TGTGCCGGCAGCAAACAGGGGGGGTTGGGAGAGACCCAGTACTTC; CDR3: CAGSKQGGLGETQYF
size: NA; J: TRBJ1-2; D: TRBD1; V: TRBV6-5; length: 14; DNA: TGTGCCAGCAGTCCGAGGACAGGTGGCTATGGCTACACCTTC; CDR3: CASSPRTGGYGYTF
size: NA; J: TRBJ1-5; D: TRBD1; V: TRBV28; length: 17; DNA: TGTGCCAGCACTCAGGCCGGGACAGGGGCGGGCAATCAGCCCCAGCATTTT; CDR3: CASTQAGTGAGNQPQHF
size: once; J: TRBJ1-2; D: NA; V: TRBV6-2/TRBV6-3; length: 12; DNA: TGTGCCAGCAGTTTCGCCACGGGTGGCTACACCTTC; CDR3: CASSFATGGYTF
size: NA; J: TRBJ2-3; D: NA; V: TRBV30; length: 15; DNA: TGTGCCTGGAGCCCCGCGGTGCCTATCGGGTATACGCAGTATTTT; CDR3: CAWSPAVPIGYTQYF
size: NA; J: TRBJ1-1; D: NA; V: TRBV2; length: 11; DNA: TGTGCCAGCAGTTACAGCTCGGAAGCTTTCTTT; CDR3: CASSYSSEAFF
size: NA; J: TRBJ2-1; D: TRBD2; V: TRBV7-2; length: 17; DNA: TGTGCCAGCAGCTTAGCCCCGGGAAGCGGGGGGTACAATGAGCAGTTCTTC; CDR3: CASSLAPGSGGYNEQFF
size: few; J: TRBJ1-2; D: NA; V: TRBV28; length: 13; DNA: TGTGCCAGCAGTATACAGGGCTTCTCTGGCTACACCTTC; CDR3: CASSIQGFSGYTF
size: NA; J: TRBJ2-1; D: NA; V: TRBV11-2; length: 14; DNA: TGTGCCAGCAGCTTTTCGATAGCTAACAATGAGCAGTTCTTC; CDR3: CASSFSIANNEQFF
size: few; J: TRBJ2-2; D: NA; V: TRBV28; length: 18; DNA: TGTGCCAGCAGTTTAGGTAAAGGCATACGGGAACTCACCGGGGAGCTGTTTTTT; CDR3: CASSLGKGIRELTGELFF
size: NA; J: TRBJ1-3; D: NA; V: TRBV7-2; length: 14; DNA: TGTGCCAGCAGCTTAGCCGCAGCTGGAAACACCATATATTTT; CDR3: CASSLAAAGNTIYF
size: NA; J: TRBJ2-2; D: NA; V: TRBV6-1; length: 14; DNA: TGTGCCAGCAGTGAACGGAGGGTCGGCGGGGAGCTGTTTTTT; CDR3: CASSERRVGGELFF
size: NA; J: TRBJ2-7; D: NA; V: TRBV5-1; length: 14; DNA: TGCGCCAGCAGCTTCGGGCAGGGAAAGGGCGAGCAGTACTTC; CDR3: CASSFGQGKGEQYF
size: NA; J: TRBJ2-2; D: TRBD1; V: TRBV7-2; length: 16; DNA: TGTGCCAGCAGCTTACAGGGACAGGCAAACACCGGGGAGCTGTTTTTT; CDR3: CASSLQGQANTGELFF
size: few; J: TRBJ2-7; D: NA; V: TRBV6-1; length: 14; DNA: TGTGCCAGCAGTGAAACAAGGAGCTCCTACGAGCAGTACTTC; CDR3: CASSETRSSYEQYF
size: NA; J: TRBJ1-2; D: TRBD1; V: TRBV11-2; length: 15; DNA: TGTGCCAGCAGCTTACACAGGGGAACTAACTATGGCTACACCTTC; CDR3: CASSLHRGTNYGYTF
size: NA; J: TRBJ1-6; D: NA; V: TRBV5-1; length: 16; DNA: TGCGCCAGCAGCTTGTGGGCCGGCTCCTATAATTCACCCCTCCACTTT; CDR3: CASSLWAGSYNSPLHF
size: once; J: TRBJ2-7; D: TRBD2; V: TRBV11-2; length: 18; DNA: TGTGCCAGCAGCTTATCTGGCGGGGGGGCCGTGTACTCCTACGAGCAGTACTTC; CDR3: CASSLSGGGAVYSYEQYF
size: NA; J: TRBJ1-6; D: NA; V: TRBV6-5; length: 15; DNA: TGTGCCAGCAGTTACTCGAAGGGGGACAATTCACCCCTCCACTTT; CDR3: CASSYSKGDNSPLHF
size: once; J: TRBJ2-1; D: TRBD1; V: TRBV4-3; length: 17; DNA: TGCGCCAGCAGCCAGGGAAACGACAGGGCCGCCAACAATGAGCAGTTCTTC; CDR3: CASSQGNDRAANNEQFF
size: NA; J: TRBJ1-1; D: NA; V: TRBV7-8; length: 15; DNA: TGTGCCAGCAGCCTACCATTGGGGGGGAACACTGAAGCTTTCTTT; CDR3: CASSLPLGGNTEAFF
size: NA; J: TRBJ2-1; D: TRBD2; V: TRBV7-6; length: 14; DNA: TGTGCCAGCAGCTCAACGGCCTTAGCGGGGAAGCAGTTCTTC; CDR3: CASSSTALAGKQFF
size: NA; J: TRBJ2-1; D: TRBD1; V: TRBV9; length: 15; DNA: TGTGCCAGCAGCTCGGACAGGGGCATCTACAATGAGCAGTTCTTC; CDR3: CASSSDRGIYNEQFF